This TCR beta chain was captured by sequencing in a study of T cell repertoires in cytomegalovirus infection. Study in general: Recently described HLA-C-restricted plus well-studied HLA-B-restricted CMV epitopes were used. An indication of both CMV infection and matching HLA type came from public TCR beta signatures.

TCRdb re-called the reads through MiXCR, storing one row per CDR3 protein. Here the sample spans about 920,000 distinct CDR3 sequences, 30% to 40% being singletons. On this clonotype: Its antigen is still unknown.

Study results and caveats: Across the ex vivo response, the dominant clonotypes were HLA-C-restricted CMV-specific TCR beta clonotypes. Summed public TCR beta family frequency identified CMV carriers bearing the relevant HLA.

Germline lookup yields CDR1 SGHDT and CDR2 YYEEEE. The CDR3 sequence is 16 residues long. Trimming took 3 bases from V and 1 from J; bases not matched to a gene: 6. V is TRBV5-6 and J is TRBJ2-5; TRBD2 matches 10 bases. Sequenced here: cultured CD8+ T cells from PBMCs, sampled from culture after CMV antigen stimulation. The receptor was isolated from a human donor in good health (CMV status not recorded). Some clones in this sample may be carry-over from other donors' samples. CDR3 coding DNA: TGTGCCAGCAGCTCGGGACTAGCGACGATCCAAGAGACCCAGTACTTC. Its protein is CASSSGLATIQETQYF.